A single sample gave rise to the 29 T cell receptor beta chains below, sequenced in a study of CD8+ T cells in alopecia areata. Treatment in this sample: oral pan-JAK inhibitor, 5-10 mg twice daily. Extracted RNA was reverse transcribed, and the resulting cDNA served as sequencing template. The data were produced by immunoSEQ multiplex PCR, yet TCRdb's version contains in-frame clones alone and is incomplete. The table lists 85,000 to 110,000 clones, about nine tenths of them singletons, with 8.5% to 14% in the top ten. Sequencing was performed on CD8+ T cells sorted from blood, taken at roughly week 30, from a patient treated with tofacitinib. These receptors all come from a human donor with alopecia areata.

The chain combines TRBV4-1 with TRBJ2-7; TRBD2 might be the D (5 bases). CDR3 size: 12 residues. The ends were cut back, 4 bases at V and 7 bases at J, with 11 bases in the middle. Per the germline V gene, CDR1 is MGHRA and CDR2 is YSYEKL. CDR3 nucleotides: TGCGCCAGCAGCCCTCCCTCGGGAGAGCAGTACTTC. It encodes CASSPPSGEQYF.

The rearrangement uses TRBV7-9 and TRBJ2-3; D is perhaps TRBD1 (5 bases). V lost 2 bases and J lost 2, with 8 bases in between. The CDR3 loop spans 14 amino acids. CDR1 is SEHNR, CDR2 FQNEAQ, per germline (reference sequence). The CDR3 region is CASSLTGPTDTQYF. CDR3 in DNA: TGTGCCAGCAGCTTAACAGGCCCCACAGATACGCAGTATTTT.

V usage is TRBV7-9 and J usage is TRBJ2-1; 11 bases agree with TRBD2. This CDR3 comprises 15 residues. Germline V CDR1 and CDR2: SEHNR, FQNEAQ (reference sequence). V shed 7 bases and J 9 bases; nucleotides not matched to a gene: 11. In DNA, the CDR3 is TGTGCCAGCAAGGGACTAGCGGAAGAGGGGGGTGAGCAGTTCTTC. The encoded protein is CASKGLAEEGGEQFF.

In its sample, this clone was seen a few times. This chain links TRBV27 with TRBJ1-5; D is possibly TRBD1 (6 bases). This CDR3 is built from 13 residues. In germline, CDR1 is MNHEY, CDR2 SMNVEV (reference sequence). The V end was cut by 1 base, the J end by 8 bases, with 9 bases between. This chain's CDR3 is CASSLWRGEPQHF. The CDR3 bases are TGTGCCAGCAGTTTATGGAGGGGGGAGCCCCAGCATTTT.

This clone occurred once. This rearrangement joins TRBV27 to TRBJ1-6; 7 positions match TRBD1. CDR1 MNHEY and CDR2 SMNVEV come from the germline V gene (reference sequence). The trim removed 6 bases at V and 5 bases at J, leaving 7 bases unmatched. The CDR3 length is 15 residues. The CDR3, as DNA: TGTGCCAGCAGCCTGAGGGGGCGAGATAATTCACCCCTCCACTTT. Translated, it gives CASSLRGRDNSPLHF.

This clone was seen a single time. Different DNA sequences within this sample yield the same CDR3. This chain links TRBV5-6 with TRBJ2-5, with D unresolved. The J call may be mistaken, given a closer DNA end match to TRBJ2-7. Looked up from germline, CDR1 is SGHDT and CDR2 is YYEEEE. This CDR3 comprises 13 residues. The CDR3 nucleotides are TGTGCCAGCAGCTTGGGGCAGTCCTACGAGCAGTACTTC. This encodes CASSLGQSYEQYF.

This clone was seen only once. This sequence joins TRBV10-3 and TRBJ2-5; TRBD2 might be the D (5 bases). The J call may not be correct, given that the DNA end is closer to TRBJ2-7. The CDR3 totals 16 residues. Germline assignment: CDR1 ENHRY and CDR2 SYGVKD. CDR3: CAISETDGEGNYEQYF. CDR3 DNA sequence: TGTGCCATCAGTGAGACGGACGGAGAGGGAAACTACGAGCAGTACTTC.

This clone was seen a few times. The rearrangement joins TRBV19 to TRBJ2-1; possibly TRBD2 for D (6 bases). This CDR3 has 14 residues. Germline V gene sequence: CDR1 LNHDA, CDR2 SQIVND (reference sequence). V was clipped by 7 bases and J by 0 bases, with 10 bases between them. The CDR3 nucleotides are TGTGCCAGTACCTCCGGGAGCTCCTACAATGAGCAGTTCTTC. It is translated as CASTSGSSYNEQFF.

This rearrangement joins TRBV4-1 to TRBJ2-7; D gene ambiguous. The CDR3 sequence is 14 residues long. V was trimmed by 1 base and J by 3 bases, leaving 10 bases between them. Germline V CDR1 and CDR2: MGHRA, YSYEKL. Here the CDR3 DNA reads TGCGCCAGCAGCCAAGTTAACAGCGACTACGAGCAGTACTTC. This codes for CASSQVNSDYEQYF.

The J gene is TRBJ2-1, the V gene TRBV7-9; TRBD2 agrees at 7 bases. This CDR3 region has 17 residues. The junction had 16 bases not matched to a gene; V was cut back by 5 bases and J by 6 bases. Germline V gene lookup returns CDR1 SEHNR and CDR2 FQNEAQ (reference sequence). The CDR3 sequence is CASSPVRSGRALNEQFF. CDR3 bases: TGTGCCAGCAGCCCTGTAAGAAGTGGGAGGGCACTCAATGAGCAGTTCTTC.

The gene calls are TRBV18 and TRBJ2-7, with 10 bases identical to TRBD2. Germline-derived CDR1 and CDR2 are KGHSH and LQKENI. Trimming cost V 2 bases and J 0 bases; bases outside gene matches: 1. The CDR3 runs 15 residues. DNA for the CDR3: TGTGCCAGCTCACCAGGACTAGCGGACTCCTACGAGCAGTACTTC. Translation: CASSPGLADSYEQYF.

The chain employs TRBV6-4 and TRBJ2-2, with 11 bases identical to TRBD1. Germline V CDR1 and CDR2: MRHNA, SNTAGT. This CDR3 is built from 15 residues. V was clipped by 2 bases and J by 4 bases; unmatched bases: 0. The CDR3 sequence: CASSDGTGGTGELFF. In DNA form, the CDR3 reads TGTGCCAGCAGTGACGGGACAGGGGGCACCGGGGAGCTGTTTTTT.

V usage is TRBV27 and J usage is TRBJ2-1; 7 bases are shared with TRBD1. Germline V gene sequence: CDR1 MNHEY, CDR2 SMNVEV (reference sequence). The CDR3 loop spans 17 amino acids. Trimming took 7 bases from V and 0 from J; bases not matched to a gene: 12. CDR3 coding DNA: TGTGCCAGCACCCAGGGACAGACACGTAGCTCCTACAATGAGCAGTTCTTC. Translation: CASTQGQTRSSYNEQFF.

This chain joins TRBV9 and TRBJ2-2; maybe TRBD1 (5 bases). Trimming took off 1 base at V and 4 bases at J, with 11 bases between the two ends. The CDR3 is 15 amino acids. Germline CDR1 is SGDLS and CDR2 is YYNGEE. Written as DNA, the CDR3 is TGTGCCAGCAGCGTACAGGGCCCCAGCACCGGGGAGCTGTTTTTT. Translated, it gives CASSVQGPSTGELFF.

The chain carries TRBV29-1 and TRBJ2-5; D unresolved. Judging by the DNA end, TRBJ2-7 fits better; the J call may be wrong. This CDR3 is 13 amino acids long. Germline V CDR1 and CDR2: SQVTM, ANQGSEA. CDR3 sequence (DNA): TGCAGCGCCCAGGACGCTACCTACTACGAGCAGTACTTC. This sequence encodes CSAQDATYYEQYF.

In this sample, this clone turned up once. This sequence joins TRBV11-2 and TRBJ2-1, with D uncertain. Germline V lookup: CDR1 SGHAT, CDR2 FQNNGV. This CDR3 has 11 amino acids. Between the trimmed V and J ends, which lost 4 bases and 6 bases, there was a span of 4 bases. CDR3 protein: CASSYPNEQFF. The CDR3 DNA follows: TGTGCCAGCAGCTATCCCAATGAGCAGTTCTTC.

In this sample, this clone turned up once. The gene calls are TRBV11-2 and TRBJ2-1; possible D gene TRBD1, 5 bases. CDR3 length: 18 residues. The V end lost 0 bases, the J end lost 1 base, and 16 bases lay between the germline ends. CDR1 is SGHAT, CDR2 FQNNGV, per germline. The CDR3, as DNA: TGTGCCAGCAGCTTAGATCAGTGGGGCAGGGCGTCCTACAATGAGCAGTTCTTC. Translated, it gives CASSLDQWGRASYNEQFF.

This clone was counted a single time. CDR3 DNA sequence: TGTGCCAGCAGCTTGTGGACTAGCGGGAGCAACAATGAGCAGTTCTTC. It yields the protein CASSLWTSGSNNEQFF. J is TRBJ2-1 and V is TRBV7-9; TRBD2 aligns across 13 bases. The germline gives CDR1 SEHNR, CDR2 FQNEAQ (reference sequence). Germline trimming cut 3 bases from V and 5 bases from J; bases unmatched to any gene: 4. The CDR3 runs to 16 residues.

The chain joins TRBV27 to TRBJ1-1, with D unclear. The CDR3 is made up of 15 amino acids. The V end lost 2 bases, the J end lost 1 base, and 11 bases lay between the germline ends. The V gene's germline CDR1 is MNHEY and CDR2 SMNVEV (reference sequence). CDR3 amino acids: CASSLSSYGNTEAFF. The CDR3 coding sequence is TGTGCCAGCAGTTTAAGCAGTTACGGGAACACTGAAGCTTTCTTT.

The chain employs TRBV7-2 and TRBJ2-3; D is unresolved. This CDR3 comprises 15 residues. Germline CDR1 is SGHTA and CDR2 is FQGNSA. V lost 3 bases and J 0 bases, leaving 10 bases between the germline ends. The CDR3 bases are TGTGCCAGCAGCTTGCCCATGGGCAGCACAGATACGCAGTATTTT. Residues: CASSLPMGSTDTQYF.

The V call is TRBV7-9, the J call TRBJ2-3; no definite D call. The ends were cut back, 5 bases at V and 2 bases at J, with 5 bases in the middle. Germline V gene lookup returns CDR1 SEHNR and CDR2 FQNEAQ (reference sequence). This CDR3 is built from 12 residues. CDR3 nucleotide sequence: TGTGCCAGCAGCGAGGACACAGATACGCAGTATTTT. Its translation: CASSEDTDTQYF.

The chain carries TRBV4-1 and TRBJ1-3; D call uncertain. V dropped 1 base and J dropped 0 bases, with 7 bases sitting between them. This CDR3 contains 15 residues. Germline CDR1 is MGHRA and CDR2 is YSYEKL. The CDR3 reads CASSQVWTSGNTIYF. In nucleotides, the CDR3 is TGCGCCAGCAGCCAAGTGTGGACCTCTGGAAACACCATATATTTT.

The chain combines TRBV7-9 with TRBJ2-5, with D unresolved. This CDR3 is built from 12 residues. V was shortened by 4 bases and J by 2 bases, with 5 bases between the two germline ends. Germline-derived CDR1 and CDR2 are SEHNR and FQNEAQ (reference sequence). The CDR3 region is CASSYGQETQYF. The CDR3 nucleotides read TGTGCCAGCAGCTATGGTCAAGAGACCCAGTACTTC.

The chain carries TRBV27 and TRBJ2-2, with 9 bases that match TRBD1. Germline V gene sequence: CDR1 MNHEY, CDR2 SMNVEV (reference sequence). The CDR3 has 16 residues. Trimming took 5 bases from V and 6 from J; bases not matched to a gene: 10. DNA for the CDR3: TGTGCCAGCAGTACTCCGGGACAGGGTTCAGCCGGGGAGCTGTTTTTT. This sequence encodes CASSTPGQGSAGELFF.

The DNA of the CDR3 is TGTGCCACTGGTGGCAGGCCGAACTATGGCTACACCTTC. Its translation: CATGGRPNYGYTF. This chain connects TRBV2 to TRBJ1-2; D ambiguous. CDR1 is SNHLY and CDR2 is FYNNEI in the germline V gene. The V gene lost 10 bases and the J gene lost 2 bases, with 14 bases spanning the gap. The CDR3 totals 13 residues.

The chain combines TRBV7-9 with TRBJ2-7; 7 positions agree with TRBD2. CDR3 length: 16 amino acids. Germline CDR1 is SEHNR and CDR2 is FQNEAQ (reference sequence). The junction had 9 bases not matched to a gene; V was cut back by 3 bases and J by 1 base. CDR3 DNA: TGTGCCAGCAGCTTGTCCGAGCGGGGTGGGTCCTACGAGCAGTACTTC. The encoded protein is CASSLSERGGSYEQYF.

In DNA form, the CDR3 reads TGTGCCAGCAGTGAAGCGCTCAGACAGATTTACGAGCAGTACTTC. Translation: CASSEALRQIYEQYF. The chain combines TRBV2 with TRBJ2-7; TRBD1 might be the D (5 bases). The germline V gene encodes CDR1 SNHLY and CDR2 FYNNEI. The V end was cut by 0 bases, the J end by 4 bases, with 13 bases between. This CDR3 contains 15 residues.

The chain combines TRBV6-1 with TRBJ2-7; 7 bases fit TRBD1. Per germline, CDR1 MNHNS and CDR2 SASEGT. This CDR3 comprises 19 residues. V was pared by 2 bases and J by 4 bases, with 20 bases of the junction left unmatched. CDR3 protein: CASSEIVGGPTGTSYEQYF. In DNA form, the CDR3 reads TGTGCCAGCAGTGAAATTGTAGGGGGCCCTACAGGAACCTCTTACGAGCAGTACTTC.

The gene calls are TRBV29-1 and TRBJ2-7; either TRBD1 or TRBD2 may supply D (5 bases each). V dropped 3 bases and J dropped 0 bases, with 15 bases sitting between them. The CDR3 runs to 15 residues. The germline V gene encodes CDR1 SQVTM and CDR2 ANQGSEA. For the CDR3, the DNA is TGCAGCGTTGAGATAGGGGACCGAGCCTCCTACGAGCAGTACTTC. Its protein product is CSVEIGDRASYEQYF.